The 28 T cell receptor beta chains reported below all come from one sample, sequenced in a study of blood T cell repertoires in COVID-19. The data were produced by immunoSEQ multiplex PCR, yet TCRdb's version contains in-frame clones alone and is incomplete. The data show 200,000 to 250,000 clones, with 75% to 85% seen just once and about 2.4% held by the top ten. Input material: peripheral blood. The source of these receptors is a woman aged 70-85 years with COVID-19, enrolled during active disease.

This clone was seen a few times. The chain uses TRBV10-2 and TRBJ2-1; 14 bases align to TRBD2. The CDR3 is 14 residues long. Germline loops: CDR1 WSHSY, CDR2 SAAADI. V shed 5 bases and J 7 bases; nucleotides not matched to a gene: 1. CDR3 sequence (DNA): TGCGCCAGCAGTCGGACTAGCGGGGGGAATGAGCAGTTCTTC. Translation: CASSRTSGGNEQFF.

The chain joins TRBV12-2 to TRBJ1-3; TRBD1 is the table's D call, not checked against the DNA. TRBV12-2 is listed as a pseudogene. The CDR3 is made up of 16 amino acids. Here the CDR3 DNA reads TGTGCAAGTCGCTTATGTCAGGGGAGTTCTGGAAACACCATATATTTT. It is translated as CASRLCQGSSGNTIYF.

This clone showed up just a few times. V and J are TRBV7-6 and TRBJ1-1; TRBD1 might be the D (5 bases). This CDR3 has 15 amino acids. In germline, CDR1 is SGHVS, CDR2 FNYEAQ. The germline V and J ends were trimmed by 2 bases and 8 bases, with 18 bases remaining between them. The CDR3 bases are TGTGCCAGCAGCTTACTGCCGACAGCCCAACGCGAAGCTTTCTTT. Translated: CASSLLPTAQREAFF.

V usage is TRBV19 and J usage is TRBJ1-3; TRBD1 matches at 9 bases. The CDR3 has 16 amino acids. CDR1 and CDR2 from the germline V gene are LNHDA and SQIVND (reference sequence). Trimming at V came to 5 bases and at J to 2 bases, leaving 7 bases not matched to a gene. CDR3 bases: TGTGCCAGTAGTCCGTCCACAGGGGGCCCTGGAAACACCATATATTTT. It yields the protein CASSPSTGGPGNTIYF.

This chain uses TRBV19 with TRBJ1-5; 8 nucleotides agree with TRBD1. Trimming at V came to 6 bases and at J to 3 bases, leaving 13 bases not matched to a gene. The CDR3 is 17 residues long. Germline CDR1 is LNHDA and CDR2 is SQIVND (reference sequence). This CDR3 reads CASSPKTGVRNNQPQHF. The CDR3 DNA follows: TGTGCCAGTAGCCCGAAGACAGGGGTAAGGAACAATCAGCCCCAGCATTTT.

V usage is TRBV19 and J usage is TRBJ1-2, with D possibly being TRBD1 (5 bases). Germline loops: CDR1 LNHDA, CDR2 SQIVND (reference sequence). The V and J ends lost 3 bases and 4 bases respectively, with 12 bases between them. CDR3 size: 14 residues. As DNA, the CDR3 is TGTGCCAGTAGTATTGGGCAGGGTCGCTATGGCTACACCTTC. This encodes CASSIGQGRYGYTF.

The gene calls are TRBV6-2 or TRBV6-3 and TRBJ1-2; no firm D call. From germline, CDR1 is MNHEY and CDR2 SVGEGT. This CDR3 is 13 amino acids long. Trimming shortened V by 3 bases and J by 7 bases, and 12 bases separated the two germline ends. The CDR3 coding sequence is TGTGCCAGCAGTTATGAGGGCTCGCTTGGCTACACCTTC. Translation: CASSYEGSLGYTF.

V and J are TRBV5-6 and TRBJ1-1; TRBD1 might be the D (5 bases). Trimming took 4 bases from V and 0 from J, leaving 13 bases between them. Germline V lookup: CDR1 SGHDT, CDR2 YYEEEE. The CDR3 covers 15 residues. CDR3 DNA: TGTGCCAGCAGCGGTCTGGGGCGAATGAACACTGAAGCTTTCTTT. It codes for CASSGLGRMNTEAFF.

V and J are TRBV7-2 and TRBJ2-7, with D maybe TRBD2 (7 bases). Germline V gives CDR1 SGHTA, CDR2 FQGNSA. The CDR3 is 13 amino acids. With 2 bases removed from V and 9 bases from J, the gap between germline ends came to 14 bases. CDR3 nucleotide sequence: TGTGCCAGCAGCTTAACGGGCGGGGGCCCGCAGTACTTC. It codes for CASSLTGGGPQYF.

The chain employs TRBV5-1 and TRBJ2-7; 7 nucleotides align to TRBD2. Germline-derived CDR1 and CDR2 are SGHRS and YFSETQ. The V gene end was trimmed by 2 bases and the J gene end by 5 bases; junction bases not matched to a gene: 7. This CDR3 comprises 14 residues. In DNA, the CDR3 is TGCGCCAGCAGCTTTTCGGGTACTAGCGACGAGCAGTACTTC. The encoded protein is CASSFSGTSDEQYF.

J is TRBJ2-5 and V is TRBV27; TRBD2 matches at 7 bases. The germline V gene encodes CDR1 MNHEY and CDR2 SMNVEV (reference sequence). This CDR3 has 15 amino acids. With 7 bases clipped from V and 4 bases from J, the junction kept 12 bases outside the gene matches. The CDR3 loop reads CASTNFPRLAETQYF. The DNA for the CDR3 is TGTGCCAGCACCAACTTTCCTCGACTAGCAGAGACCCAGTACTTC.

The V gene is TRBV6-5, the J gene TRBJ1-1; D is undetermined. This CDR3 comprises 11 residues. The germline V and J ends were trimmed by 6 bases and 7 bases, with 9 bases remaining between them. Germline CDR1 reads MNHEY; CDR2 reads SVGAGI. CDR3 coding DNA: TGTGCCAGCAGCCGGGATTTTGAAGCTTTCTTT. This codes for CASSRDFEAFF.

This chain links TRBV27 with TRBJ1-6, with D uncertain. Germline lookup yields CDR1 MNHEY and CDR2 SMNVEV (reference sequence). V was trimmed by 5 bases and J by 3 bases, leaving 5 bases between them. The CDR3 is 13 amino acids. CDR3 coding DNA: TGTGCCAGCAGTCAGGACTATAATTCACCCCTCCACTTT. Amino acids: CASSQDYNSPLHF.

This clone has only one observation. The chain's CDR3 is CASSILTELYSNQPQHF. Written as DNA, the CDR3 is TGTGCCAGTAGTATATTAACAGAACTTTATAGCAATCAGCCCCAGCATTTT. The chain links TRBV19 to TRBJ1-5; the D is unclear. V dropped 2 bases and J dropped 0 bases, with 14 bases sitting between them. Germline V gene sequence: CDR1 LNHDA, CDR2 SQIVND (reference sequence). The CDR3 sequence is 17 residues long.

V and J are TRBV5-4 and TRBJ1-1, with D possibly being TRBD1 (6 bases). The germline gives CDR1 SGHNT, CDR2 YYREEE (reference sequence). The V gene lost 2 bases and the J gene lost 0 bases, with 11 bases spanning the gap. The CDR3 is 15 residues long. The CDR3 coding sequence is TGTGCCAGCAGCTTTAACCCAGGGGTGAACACTGAAGCTTTCTTT. Translation: CASSFNPGVNTEAFF.

The chain has TRBV6-2 or TRBV6-3 and TRBJ1-5; D might be TRBD1 (5 bases). Trimming took off 4 bases at V and 7 bases at J, with 23 bases between the two ends. The germline V gene has CDR1 MNHEY and CDR2 SVGEGT. This CDR3 region has 17 residues. Written as DNA, the CDR3 is TGTGCCAGCAGTTCCTCCACCCAGCAAAGAAAGGGGCAGCCCCAGCATTTT. It yields the protein CASSSSTQQRKGQPQHF.

The V and J genes are TRBV18 and TRBJ2-7; the D gene is possibly TRBD1 (6 bases). V was pared by 5 bases and J by 7 bases, with 18 bases between. The CDR3 runs to 14 residues. Germline V gives CDR1 KGHSH, CDR2 LQKENI. CDR3 amino acids: CASSDTPGVREQYF. Written as DNA, the CDR3 is TGTGCCAGCTCAGACACCCCAGGGGTTAGGGAGCAGTACTTC.

V is TRBV7-9 and J is TRBJ2-7; 12 bases align to TRBD2. The germline V gene encodes CDR1 SEHNR and CDR2 FQNEAQ (reference sequence). The V and J ends lost 6 bases and 4 bases, in that order; junction bases with no gene match: 7. This CDR3 has 15 amino acids. This CDR3 is CASRTSGSSGYEQYF. CDR3 DNA: TGTGCCAGCAGGACTAGCGGGAGTTCGGGTTACGAGCAGTACTTC.

The J gene is TRBJ1-1, the V gene TRBV6-5, with D possibly matching TRBD1 (5 bases). Germline CDR1 is MNHEY and CDR2 is SVGAGI. Between the trimmed V and J ends, which lost 8 bases and 0 bases, there was a span of 16 bases. The CDR3 contains 15 residues. CDR3 DNA: TGTGCCAGCCGAAAAGACAGCTTTATGAACACTGAAGCTTTCTTT. It yields the protein CASRKDSFMNTEAFF.

This chain uses TRBV7-2 with TRBJ2-1, with 9 bases that match TRBD2. V lost 1 base and J lost 6; bases outside the gene matches: 13. CDR3 size: 18 residues. Germline CDR1 is SGHTA and CDR2 is FQGNSA. The CDR3 loop reads CASSLVGRVLAGTNEQFF. CDR3 sequence (DNA): TGTGCCAGCAGCTTAGTGGGCCGGGTTCTAGCGGGAACCAATGAGCAGTTCTTC. The variable domain in full, completed from reference TRBV7-2 and TRBJ2-1, reads GAGVSQSPSNKVTEKGKDVELRCDPISGHTALYWYRQSLGQGLEFLIYFQGNSAPDKSGLPSDRFSAERTGGSVSTLTIQRTQQEDSAVYLCASSLVGRVLAGTNEQFFGPGTRLTVL.

This clone came up a few times. The chain uses TRBV19 and TRBJ1-5; TRBD1 might be the D (6 bases). This CDR3 has 15 residues. Germline lookup yields CDR1 LNHDA and CDR2 SQIVND (reference sequence). V was pared by 6 bases and J by 6 bases, with 18 bases between. In nucleotides, the CDR3 is TGTGCCAGTAGCCAAATACAGGGTGGCGGTCAGCCCCAGCATTTT. Residues: CASSQIQGGGQPQHF.

The J gene is TRBJ2-7, the V gene TRBV14; TRBD2 is a possible D gene (7 bases). V lost 0 bases, J lost 6 bases, and 15 bases lay in between. Germline values: CDR1 SGHDN, CDR2 FVKESK. The CDR3 contains 15 residues. The CDR3 reads CASSQERGGASEQYF. CDR3 nucleotide sequence: TGTGCCAGCAGCCAAGAGAGGGGGGGGGCTTCCGAGCAGTACTTC.

This rearrangement joins TRBV9 to TRBJ2-1, with 8 bases fitting TRBD2. Germline lookup yields CDR1 SGDLS and CDR2 YYNGEE. This CDR3 is 16 amino acids long. V trimming: 1 base; J trimming: 7 bases; junction bases outside the gene matches: 10. The CDR3 protein is CASSVNPPGLGNEQFF. The CDR3 DNA reads as TGTGCCAGCAGCGTAAATCCCCCGGGACTAGGTAATGAGCAGTTCTTC.

This chain joins TRBV18 and TRBJ1-3, with 9 nucleotides matching TRBD1. The V gene's germline CDR1 is KGHSH and CDR2 LQKENI. The CDR3 is 17 residues long. With V trimmed by 1 base and J by 4 bases, 8 bases remained unmatched. Here the CDR3 DNA reads TGTGCCAGCTCACCACGGTCCGGGACAGGGATAGGAAACACCATATATTTT. It is translated as CASSPRSGTGIGNTIYF.

The chain links TRBV2 to TRBJ2-7, with D possibly matching TRBD1 (7 bases). V gave up 7 bases and J gave up 9 bases, with 25 bases separating them. The CDR3 extends over 15 amino acids. Per the germline V gene, CDR1 is SNHLY and CDR2 is FYNNEI. CDR3 residues: CASTGGTAQATGQYF. The CDR3 nucleotides are TGTGCCAGCACTGGCGGGACAGCCCAAGCGACAGGGCAGTACTTC.

CDR3 sequence (DNA): TGCGCCAGCAGCCAAGATCAATCTAGGCCTGATGAAAAACTGTTTTTT. It encodes CASSQDQSRPDEKLFF. The genes are TRBV4-3 and TRBJ1-4; no clear D gene. CDR3 length equals 16 residues. V shed 0 bases and J shed 6 bases, with 14 bases lying between them. Germline CDR1 and CDR2: LGHNA and YSLEER.

The V call is TRBV6-5, the J call TRBJ2-7; 8 nucleotides match TRBD1. Losses at the gene ends were 5 bases for V and 2 bases for J; bases not matched to a gene: 8. CDR1 and CDR2 (germline): MNHEY, SVGAGI. CDR3 length equals 15 residues. In DNA, the CDR3 is TGTGCCAGCAGTACCGGCCAGGGGGCCCCCTACGAGCAGTACTTC. This translates into CASSTGQGAPYEQYF.

In its sample, this clone was seen a few times. The chain couples TRBV5-1 to TRBJ1-3; 7 bases agree with TRBD1. This CDR3 region has 15 residues. CDR1 SGHRS and CDR2 YFSETQ come from the germline V gene. After removal of 0 bases from V and 6 bases from J, the junction contained 6 bases not matched to a gene. This CDR3 reads CASSLGGQSSNTIYF. CDR3 nucleotides: TGCGCCAGCAGCTTGGGGGGACAGTCATCAAACACCATATATTTT.